What follows are 30 T cell receptor beta chains derived from one specimen sequenced in a study of regulatory T cells in long-lasting Graves disease. Researchers made TCR beta libraries by using iRepertoire HTBI primers and running Arm-PCR on CDR3 regions. TCRdb used MiXCR to reprocess the multiplex PCR reads, holding one entry per CDR3 protein. The sample contains under 450,000 distinct CDR3 sequences, 10% to 15% of which appear only once. The sample's time point: newly diagnosed GD, antithyroid drugs for less than 3 months. The TCR library was made from RNA that had been extracted from PBMCs in TRIzol. The data also belong to a second study, concerning T cells in Graves' hyperthyroidism and ophthalmopathy.

Sequenced material: peripheral blood mononuclear cells (PBMCs), taken at new diagnosis, from a patient treated with antithyroid drugs. The receptors stem from a woman aged 18-30 years with Graves disease.

This clonotype was counted at least ten times. The rearrangement links TRBV5-5 to TRBJ2-7, with 8 bases lining up with TRBD2. CDR3 length equals 18 residues. The germline V gene encodes CDR1 SGHKS and CDR2 YYEKEE (reference sequence). V was clipped by 2 bases and J by 0 bases; unmatched bases: 13. DNA for the CDR3: TGTGCCAGCAGCTTAGAGCTAGCGGGCTTCAGGAGCTCCTACGAGCAGTACTTC. This gives the protein CASSLELAGFRSSYEQYF. Together with reference TRBV5-5 and TRBJ2-7, the CDR3 gives the full variable domain: DAGVTQSPTHLIKTRGQQVTLRCSPISGHKSVSWYQQVLGQGPQFIFQYYEKEERGRGNFPDRFSARQFPNYSSELNVNALLLGDSALYLCASSLELAGFRSSYEQYFGPGTRLTVT.

At least ten counts were recorded for this clonotype. The gene calls are TRBV6-5 and TRBJ2-2; no clear D gene. Germline V gene lookup returns CDR1 MNHEY and CDR2 SVGAGI. The CDR3 extends over 16 amino acids. The V gene lost 2 bases and the J gene lost 4 bases, with 14 bases spanning the gap. CDR3 loop: CASSYQHLTPTGELFF. The CDR3 nucleotides are TGTGCCAGCAGTTACCAGCATCTAACCCCCACCGGGGAGCTGTTTTTT.

Points on this clonotype: This may arise from a read error, as a much more abundant clone is one base away. This chain links TRBV5-1 with TRBJ1-2; 10 nucleotides agree with TRBD1. The CDR3 consists of 14 residues. Germline V gene sequence: CDR1 SGHRS, CDR2 YFSETQ. With 4 bases clipped from V and 7 bases from J, the junction kept 7 bases outside the gene matches. CDR3 nucleotides: TGCGCCAGCAGCCGCCCGGACAGGGGGTGTGGCTACACCTTC. It translates to CASSRPDRGCGYTF. Combining the CDR3 with reference TRBV5-1 and TRBJ1-2 gives the whole variable domain KAGVTQTPRYLIKTRGQQVTLSCSPISGHRSVSWYQQTPGQGLQFLFEYFSETQRNKGNFPGRFSGRQFSNSRSEMNVSTLELGDSALYLCASSRPDRGCGYTFGSGTRLTVV.

Points on this clonotype: A read error may explain this, as a much larger clone is one base away. The chain uses TRBV28 and TRBJ1-5; D is ambiguous. CDR3 length equals 16 residues. In germline, CDR1 is MDHEN, CDR2 SYDVKM. Trimming removed 4 bases at V and 3 bases at J, with 16 bases between. The CDR3 sequence: CASSSLPRGFNQPQHF. The CDR3 coding sequence is TGTGCCAGCAGTTCCCTACCACGGGGTTTCAATCAGCCCCAGCATTTT.

In its sample, this clonotype was seen a few times. The chain employs TRBV18 and TRBJ2-7; TRBD1 might be the D (6 bases). The CDR3 sequence is 13 residues long. Trimming removed 8 bases from V and 1 base from J, with 12 bases in between. In germline, CDR1 is KGHSH, CDR2 LQKENI. CDR3 sequence (DNA): TGTGCCAGCACTACTGGACAGTCCTACGAGCAGTACTTC. Protein: CASTTGQSYEQYF. Using reference TRBV18 and TRBJ2-7 for the parts outside the CDR3, the full variable domain is NAGVMQNPRHLVRRRGQEARLRCSPMKGHSHVYWYRQLPEEGLKFMVYLQKENIIDESGMPKERFSAEFPKEGPSILRIQQVVRGDSAAYFCASTTGQSYEQYFGPGTRLTVT.

This clonotype was found many times. The rearrangement joins TRBV27 to TRBJ1-5, with TRBD1 matching over 7 bases. The J segment lost 4 bases and the V segment lost 6 bases, leaving 15 bases of the junction unmatched. There are 17 residues in the CDR3. Per the germline V gene, CDR1 is MNHEY and CDR2 is SMNVEV (reference sequence). The CDR3 protein is CASRVRGGRWANQPQHF. The CDR3 DNA is TGTGCCAGCAGAGTAAGAGGGGGCAGGTGGGCAAATCAGCCCCAGCATTTT.

This clonotype was counted ten times or more. This sequence joins TRBV28 and TRBJ2-7; possible D gene TRBD1, 6 bases. The germline gives CDR1 MDHEN, CDR2 SYDVKM. This CDR3 has 14 amino acids. V shed 3 bases and J shed 5 bases, with 14 bases lying between them. The CDR3 DNA is TGTGCCAGCAGTTTTTACAGGGAGCGTGACGAGCAGTACTTC. Protein: CASSFYRERDEQYF.

This clonotype was recorded at least ten times. This chain uses TRBV15 with TRBJ1-1; D is ambiguous. Between the trimmed V and J ends, which lost 3 bases and 4 bases, there was a span of 9 bases. CDR1 is LNHNV and CDR2 is YYDKDF in the germline V gene (reference sequence). The CDR3 runs 13 residues. CDR3 coding DNA: TGTGCCACCAGCAGTCCGCGCGGCACTGAAGCTTTCTTT. Translation: CATSSPRGTEAFF.

On this clonotype: Because the CDR3's place on the DNA is in doubt, the DNA is left out and the CDR3 is given as listed by TCRdb. The chain has TRBV11-2 and TRBJ1-1; whether TRBD1, the table's D call, matches the DNA was not checked. In germline, CDR1 is SGHAT, CDR2 FQNNGV. The CDR3 has 18 amino acids, counting both end residues. CDR3 loop: CASSFYICSAHRGSEAFF.

As concerns this clonotype: One end of the junction fails to match germline, which may point to a read error. The chain recombines TRBV7-9 with TRBJ1-2; D is unresolved. This CDR3 region has 14 residues. The germline V gene encodes CDR1 SEHNR and CDR2 FQNEAQ (reference sequence). The CDR3: CVSSPALANYGYTF. CDR3 DNA sequence: TGTGTCAGCAGCCCAGCTCTAGCTAACTATGGCTACACCTTC.

This clonotype was counted at least ten times. This chain uses TRBV5-1 with TRBJ2-3; 7 bases are a match to TRBD2. The trim removed 2 bases at V and 3 bases at J, leaving 9 bases unmatched. Germline V gene data show CDR1 as SGHRS and CDR2 as YFSETQ. This CDR3 has 16 amino acids. The CDR3 nucleotides read TGCGCCAGCAGCTTTGGGGCTAGCGGAAGAACAGATACGCAGTATTTT. This codes for CASSFGASGRTDTQYF.

This clonotype was found many times. The rearrangement joins TRBV12-3 or TRBV12-4 to TRBJ1-3, with 9 bases identical to TRBD1. This CDR3 has 16 residues. Losses at the gene ends were 5 bases for V and 4 bases for J; bases not matched to a gene: 9. CDR3 sequence (DNA): TGTGCCAGCAGTCGTCCGGGACAGGGAAGAGGAAACACCATATATTTT. Amino acids: CASSRPGQGRGNTIYF.

The chain combines TRBV12-3 or TRBV12-4 with TRBJ2-3; TRBD1 or TRBD2 may be the D gene (5 bases each). The CDR3 runs to 14 residues. The V gene lost 5 bases and the J gene lost 4 bases, with 13 bases spanning the gap. The CDR3 nucleotides are TGTGCCAGCAGTATTGGGACCGCCGCAGATACGCAGTATTTT. It codes for CASSIGTAADTQYF.

This clonotype was recorded at least ten times. The gene calls are TRBV5-1 and TRBJ2-1; no clear D gene. V was shortened by 4 bases and J by 10 bases, with 15 bases between the two germline ends. The CDR3 is 13 residues long. Germline CDR1 reads SGHRS; CDR2 reads YFSETQ. Here the CDR3 reads CASSPLPRSEQFF. For the CDR3, the DNA is TGCGCCAGCAGCCCCCTTCCGAGGTCAGAGCAGTTCTTC.

The rearrangement uses TRBV28 and TRBJ1-1; no clear D. CDR1 and CDR2 from the germline V gene are MDHEN and SYDVKM. CDR3 length equals 13 residues. Trimming took 6 bases from V and 5 from J, leaving 13 bases between them. The CDR3 coding sequence is TGTGCCAGCAGAATACACGTAGTGACTGAAGCTTTCTTT. As protein: CASRIHVVTEAFF.

This clonotype has ten or more counts. The chain has TRBV5-1 and TRBJ2-3; weak D call: TRBD1 (6 bases). The closer fit of TRBJ2-5 to the DNA end suggests the J call may be wrong. The CDR3 loop spans 13 amino acids. CDR1 and CDR2 from the germline V gene are SGHRS and YFSETQ. The chain's CDR3 is CASSLGQLETQYF. CDR3 DNA: TGCGCCAGCAGCCTCGGACAGTTGGAGACCCAGTACTTC.

This clonotype showed up many times. The chain has TRBV7-3 and TRBJ2-2; maybe TRBD2 (5 bases). Trimming removed 5 bases from V and 0 bases from J, with 13 bases in between. There are 16 residues in the CDR3. In germline, CDR1 is SGHTA, CDR2 FQGTGA. The CDR3 sequence is CASSPPAGPNTGELFF. CDR3 sequence (DNA): TGTGCCAGCAGCCCTCCGGCGGGCCCGAACACCGGGGAGCTGTTTTTT.

The rearrangement links TRBV15 to TRBJ2-1; 7 bases match TRBD2. This CDR3 region has 18 residues. Germline V gives CDR1 LNHNV, CDR2 YYDKDF (reference sequence). V shed 5 bases, J shed 10 bases, and the junction held 23 bases outside the gene matches. The CDR3, as DNA: TGTGCCACCAGCGACGGGACTATTCGAATCTGGAAGGCCGAGGAGCAGTTCTTC. Translating gives CATSDGTIRIWKAEEQFF. The full variable domain, its missing parts supplied by reference TRBV15 and TRBJ2-1, is DAMVIQNPRYQVTQFGKPVTLSCSQTLNHNVMYWYQQKSSQAPKLLFHYYDKDFNNEADTPDNFQSRRPNTSFCFLDIRSPGLGDTAMYLCATSDGTIRIWKAEEQFFGPGTRLTVL.

This clonotype was counted only a few times. The V and J genes are TRBV19 and TRBJ2-1, with D possibly matching TRBD1 (5 bases). V lost 3 bases to trimming and J lost 6 bases, with 9 bases between them. The germline gives CDR1 LNHDA, CDR2 SQIVND (reference sequence). This CDR3 contains 13 residues. CDR3 sequence (DNA): TGTGCCAGTAGTATTTACAGGAGCAATGAGCAGTTCTTC. Translating gives CASSIYRSNEQFF.

Points on this clonotype: A much larger clone lies a single base off, so this may be a read error. The V and J genes are TRBV11-3 and TRBJ2-1, with TRBD2 as a possible D gene (6 bases). Looked up from germline, CDR1 is SGHNT and CDR2 is YENEEA. The CDR3 runs to 14 residues. CDR3 loop: CASSLISGRGEQSF. DNA of the CDR3: TGTGCCAGCAGCTTAATCAGCGGGCGTGGTGAGCAGTCCTTC. Using reference TRBV11-3 and TRBJ2-1 for the parts outside the CDR3, the full variable domain is EAGVVQSPRYKIIEKKQPVAFWCNPISGHNTLYWYLQNLGQGPELLIRYENEEAVDDSQLPKDRFSAERLKGVDSTLKIQPAELGDSAVYLCASSLISGRGEQSFGPGTRLTVL.

This clonotype was seen many times. V gene TRBV24-1 combines with J gene TRBJ2-3, with 8 bases fitting TRBD2. Unmatched junction bases numbered 3, after V lost 4 bases and J lost 1 base. CDR1 and CDR2 (germline): KGHDR, SFDVKD. There are 15 residues in the CDR3. The CDR3 loop is CATSDPGLGTDTQYF. The CDR3 DNA reads TGTGCCACCAGTGACCCGGGACTAGGCACAGATACGCAGTATTTT.

This clonotype was recorded a few times. This chain connects TRBV7-9 to TRBJ2-3; the D gene is possibly TRBD2 (6 bases). There are 12 residues in the CDR3. Trimming took 8 bases from V and 0 from J, leaving 6 bases between them. Germline lookup yields CDR1 SEHNR and CDR2 FQNEAQ (reference sequence). CDR3 amino acids: CASGGSTDTQYF. The CDR3 DNA follows: TGTGCCAGCGGGGGGAGCACAGATACGCAGTATTTT.

This clonotype turned up a few times. The chain has TRBV6-5 and TRBJ1-2; D gene uncertain. Germline V gives CDR1 MNHEY, CDR2 SVGAGI. The CDR3 sequence is 12 residues long. V shed 4 bases and J shed 6 bases, with 9 bases lying between them. This CDR3 is CASSSTSDGYTF. CDR3 bases: TGTGCCAGCAGTTCTACTTCCGATGGCTACACCTTC.

The V gene is TRBV10-2, the J gene TRBJ2-3; D remains unclear. The CDR3 runs 14 residues. Between the trimmed V and J ends, which lost 6 bases and 0 bases, there was a span of 10 bases. CDR1 is WSHSY, CDR2 SAAADI, per germline. The CDR3 bases are TGCGCCAGCAGCCACTCGCGAAGCACAGATACGCAGTATTTT. Translation gives CASSHSRSTDTQYF.

As regards this clonotype: A much bigger clone sits one base away, suggesting this may be a read error. The CDR3 region has the DNA TGCAGTGCCGCCCAGGGAGACAATGAGCAGTCCTTC. Translated, it gives CSAAQGDNEQSF. The chain is built from TRBV20-1 and TRBJ2-3, with D possibly called TRBD1 or TRBD2 (5 bases each). The CDR3 sequence is 12 residues long. In germline, CDR1 is DFQATT, CDR2 SNEGSKA (reference sequence).

The V call is TRBV7-3, the J call TRBJ1-1, with TRBD1 as a possible D gene (5 bases). This CDR3 has 13 amino acids. The germline V gene encodes CDR1 SGHTA and CDR2 FQGTGA. V was cut by 5 bases and J by 6 bases, with 13 bases left in between. The CDR3 region has the DNA TGTGCCAGCAGCCACGGGGGGAAAGCTGAAGCTTTCTTT. It translates to CASSHGGKAEAFF. Variable domain in full (rest from reference TRBV7-3 and TRBJ1-1): GAGVSQTPSNKVTEKGKYVELRCDPISGHTALYWYRQSLGQGPEFLIYFQGTGAADDSGLPNDRFFAVRPEGSVSTLKIQRTERGDSAVYLCASSHGGKAEAFFGQGTRLTVV.

The V gene is TRBV30, the J gene TRBJ1-5, with D possibly matching TRBD1 (5 bases). V was pared by 5 bases and J by 6 bases, with 14 bases between. Germline loops: CDR1 GTSNPN, CDR2 SVGIG (reference sequence). The CDR3 loop spans 13 amino acids. This CDR3 reads CAWSAGWRQPQHF. The CDR3 nucleotides are TGTGCCTGGTCTGCAGGGTGGCGTCAGCCCCAGCATTTT.

This clonotype was counted at least ten times. The V gene is TRBV7-9, the J gene TRBJ2-5; tentatively, D is TRBD1 or TRBD2 (6 bases each). V was trimmed by 5 bases and J by 5 bases, leaving 18 bases between them. The CDR3 runs 15 residues. Germline V gene data show CDR1 as SEHNR and CDR2 as FQNEAQ (reference sequence). The CDR3 sequence: CASSPGAVVSETQYF. Written as DNA, the CDR3 is TGTGCCAGCAGCCCGGGGGCTGTCGTATCCGAGACCCAGTACTTC.

In this sample, this clonotype turned up many times. The chain has TRBV6-1 and TRBJ1-3, with D possibly matching TRBD1 (5 bases). The CDR3 spans 16 residues. V lost 5 bases and J 3 bases, leaving 17 bases between the germline ends. The germline V gene encodes CDR1 MNHNS and CDR2 SASEGT. CDR3 region: CASSPDLGGFGNTIYF. CDR3 nucleotide sequence: TGTGCCAGCAGTCCTGACCTTGGGGGATTTGGAAACACCATATATTTT.

The chain couples TRBV3-1 to TRBJ2-1; TRBD1 aligns across 9 bases. With V trimmed by 3 bases and J by 6 bases, 3 bases remained unmatched. CDR1 is LGHDT, CDR2 YNNKEL, per germline (reference sequence). CDR3 length: 14 residues. The CDR3 DNA reads TGTGCCAGCAGCCATGGACAGGGGCTCAATGAGCAGTTCTTC. Protein: CASSHGQGLNEQFF.